What follows describes a single T cell receptor (beta chain). Its antigen is not identified. The sample is drawn from a study of T cell repertoires in cytomegalovirus infection. Findings and limits, study-wide: Cumulative public TCR beta family frequency identified CMV carriers with the relevant HLA.

The CDR3 is made up of 16 amino acids. Trimming took off 3 bases at V and 1 base at J, with 10 bases between the two ends. Per the germline V gene, CDR1 is ENHRY and CDR2 is SYGVKD. Each CDR3 protein is one row after TCRdb ran MiXCR on the reads. The repertoire holds 450,000 to 600,000 distinct CDR3 sequences, 30% to 35% seen once, with roughly 15% in the top ten. Here the sequenced sample was cultured PBMCs, taken from culture after CMV antigen stimulation. V is TRBV10-3 and J is TRBJ1-6; possibly TRBD1 for D (5 bases). The sequence was obtained from a human donor in good health (CMV status not recorded). Some clones in this sample may be carry-over from other donors' samples. CDR3 residues: CAISDSGGSYNSPLHF. The DNA for the CDR3 is TGTGCCATCAGTGATTCCGGGGGGTCCTATAATTCACCCCTCCACTTT.